These 2 T cell receptor beta chains came from one sample sequenced in a study of T cells in tuberculosis. Here immunoSEQ multiplex PCR was the method, and the copy in TCRdb shows in-frame clones only, minus some. The data show over 40,000 clones, with around 96% seen just once and 3.6% held by the top ten. Sequencing was done on a sample of PBMCs. These receptors were collected from a donor aged 10-29 years with latent tuberculosis or without tuberculosis infection.

The V gene is TRBV28, the J gene TRBJ1-1, with D possibly being TRBD1 (5 bases). The V gene lost 5 bases and the J gene lost 6 bases, with 19 bases spanning the gap. The CDR3 totals 15 residues. Germline V lookup: CDR1 MDHEN, CDR2 SYDVKM. CDR3: CASSPPPQGSAEAFF. As DNA, the CDR3 is TGTGCCAGCAGTCCCCCTCCTCAGGGATCGGCTGAAGCTTTCTTT.

Written as DNA, the CDR3 is TGTGCCAGCAGCCTAAACGGGGGGGCCTTAGATACGCAGTATTTT. Amino acid sequence: CASSLNGGALDTQYF. The chain recombines TRBV11-2 with TRBJ2-3; 8 nucleotides match TRBD2. Germline V lookup: CDR1 SGHAT, CDR2 FQNNGV. Germline trimming cut 5 bases from V and 5 bases from J; bases unmatched to any gene: 9. This CDR3 is 15 amino acids long.